Presented here are 15 T cell receptor beta chains from one specimen sequenced in a study of TIL therapy for anti-PD-1-resistant metastatic lung cancer. This was the immunoSEQ v3 assay. The data were produced by immunoSEQ multiplex PCR, yet TCRdb's version contains in-frame clones alone and is incomplete. The sample consists of 50,000 or so clones, about two thirds of them appearing once. Time point specified: pre-treatment sample, taken before nivolumab and TIL therapy. Pleural nodules or supraclavicular lymph nodes made up most of the excised metastases sampled. The sample in question was tumor tissue, obtained at baseline. The receptors come from a person between 30 and 79 years old with non-small cell lung cancer.

The chain combines TRBV18 with TRBJ1-1, with D maybe TRBD1 (5 bases). The CDR3 length is 13 residues. Germline V gives CDR1 KGHSH, CDR2 LQKENI. With 2 bases removed from V and 1 base from J, the gap between germline ends came to 5 bases. This CDR3 reads CASSPGGNTEAFF. The DNA for the CDR3 is TGTGCCAGCTCACCAGGGGGGAACACTGAAGCTTTCTTT.

This clone is a singleton in its sample. This chain uses TRBV11-3 with TRBJ2-1; no firm D call. This CDR3 has 15 amino acids. Germline V gene lookup returns CDR1 SGHNT and CDR2 YENEEA. V lost 5 bases and J 0 bases, leaving 11 bases between the germline ends. CDR3 loop: CASSPSAGSYNEQFF. The CDR3 region has the DNA TGTGCCAGCAGCCCGTCGGCCGGCTCCTACAATGAGCAGTTCTTC.

The chain has TRBV13 and TRBJ2-6; D tentatively fits TRBD1 or TRBD2 (5 bases each). In germline, CDR1 is PRHDT, CDR2 FYEKMQ (reference sequence). This CDR3 has 14 amino acids. The germline V and J ends were trimmed by 8 bases and 0 bases, with 8 bases remaining between them. This CDR3 reads CASGGTSGANVLTF. The CDR3 DNA sequence: TGTGCCAGCGGGGGAACCTCTGGGGCCAACGTCCTGACTTTC.

The CDR3 nucleotides read TGTGCCAGTAGGGGTTTGGACAGGGCCTATGGCTACACCTTC. This gives the protein CASRGLDRAYGYTF. The gene calls are TRBV19 and TRBJ1-2; 8 bases map to TRBD1. After removal of 6 bases from V and 4 bases from J, the junction contained 7 bases not matched to a gene. Germline CDR1 is LNHDA and CDR2 is SQIVND (reference sequence). The CDR3 runs 14 residues.

This clone is medium-sized by share. The chain combines TRBV7-9 with TRBJ2-7; 7 bases line up with TRBD2. Germline V lookup: CDR1 SEHNR, CDR2 FQNEAQ (reference sequence). There are 14 residues in the CDR3. Trimming at V came to 3 bases and at J to 0 bases, leaving 2 bases not matched to a gene. CDR3 loop: CASSFGGSSYEQYF. The CDR3 coding sequence is TGTGCCAGCAGCTTTGGCGGGAGCTCCTACGAGCAGTACTTC. The full variable domain, its missing parts supplied by reference TRBV7-9 and TRBJ2-7, is DTGVSQNPRHKITKRGQNVTFRCDPISEHNRLYWYRQTLGQGPEFLTYFQNEAQLEKSRLLSDRFSAERPKGSFSTLEIQRTEQGDSAMYLCASSFGGSSYEQYFGPGTRLTVT.

The chain recombines TRBV7-3 with TRBJ2-2; D remains ambiguous. Per the germline V gene, CDR1 is SGHTA and CDR2 is FQGTGA. Trimming pared 3 bases from V and 6 bases from J, leaving 8 bases between. The CDR3 consists of 13 residues. The CDR3 loop reads CASSFSTSGELFF. DNA for the CDR3: TGTGCCAGCAGCTTTTCAACCTCCGGGGAGCTGTTTTTT.

The chain couples TRBV10-3 to TRBJ1-3; D uncertain. CDR1 is ENHRY, CDR2 SYGVKD, per germline. The CDR3 length is 17 residues. The V and J ends lost 0 bases and 0 bases respectively, with 12 bases between them. The CDR3 DNA reads as TGTGCCATCAGTGAGTCAGCAGGAGTGAGCTCTGGAAACACCATATATTTT. It is translated as CAISESAGVSSGNTIYF.

V usage is TRBV27 and J usage is TRBJ2-2; 7 bases match TRBD2. The CDR3 runs to 15 residues. With 5 bases clipped from V and 4 bases from J, the junction kept 7 bases outside the gene matches. Per the germline V gene, CDR1 is MNHEY and CDR2 is SMNVEV (reference sequence). The CDR3 region is CASSRGRVGTGELFF. CDR3 sequence (DNA): TGTGCCAGCAGTCGGGGGAGGGTAGGCACCGGGGAGCTGTTTTTT.

V usage is TRBV5-1 and J usage is TRBJ1-4; D remains ambiguous. CDR1 SGHRS and CDR2 YFSETQ come from the germline V gene. V lost 0 bases to trimming and J lost 4 bases, with 7 bases between them. This CDR3 is 14 amino acids long. The CDR3 DNA reads as TGCGCCAGCAGCTTGGCCTTATTTAATGAAAAACTGTTTTTT. Protein product: CASSLALFNEKLFF.

This clone was seen only a few times. J is TRBJ2-3 and V is TRBV19; TRBD2 aligns across 7 bases. The junction had 16 bases not matched to a gene; V was cut back by 5 bases and J by 5 bases. Germline loops: CDR1 LNHDA, CDR2 SQIVND (reference sequence). The CDR3 is 17 amino acids. DNA for the CDR3: TGTGCCAGTAGTGCAAGCGGGGAGGGCCCCTCAGGAGATACGCAGTATTTT. The encoded protein is CASSASGEGPSGDTQYF.

The rearrangement uses TRBV19 and TRBJ2-3; no clear D. Germline CDR1 reads LNHDA; CDR2 reads SQIVND (reference sequence). Trimming left V 0 bases short and J 5 bases short, with 12 bases between. The CDR3 has 15 amino acids. The CDR3 bases are TGTGCCAGTAGTATAGACCTTATGGGCCTAGATACGCAGTATTTT. Residues: CASSIDLMGLDTQYF.

This CDR3 reads CASSLVSDTQYF. In nucleotides, the CDR3 is TGTGCCAGCAGCTTAGTGTCAGATACGCAGTATTTT. This chain joins TRBV7-6 and TRBJ2-3; D unresolved. This CDR3 spans 12 amino acids. Germline V lookup: CDR1 SGHVS, CDR2 FNYEAQ. The V end lost 1 base, the J end lost 4 bases, and 3 bases lay between the germline ends.

The chain links TRBV19 to TRBJ1-3; no clear D gene. Germline CDR1 reads LNHDA; CDR2 reads SQIVND (reference sequence). This CDR3 has 17 residues. Trimming cost V 3 bases and J 0 bases, with 15 bases left between them. CDR3 sequence reads: CASSMRAGGISGNTIYF. Written as DNA, the CDR3 is TGTGCCAGTAGTATGAGGGCAGGCGGAATCTCTGGAAACACCATATATTTT. Supplemented by reference TRBV19 and TRBJ1-3, the full variable domain reads DGGITQSPKYLFRKEGQNVTLSCEQNLNHDAMYWYRQDPGQGLRLIYYSQIVNDFQKGDIAEGYSVSREKKESFPLTVTSAQKNPTAFYLCASSMRAGGISGNTIYFGEGSWLTVV.

The chain couples TRBV5-6 to TRBJ2-7, with TRBD2 matching over 11 bases. V dropped 0 bases and J dropped 7; count of bases not matched to a gene: 9. This CDR3 contains 16 residues. Germline V gene data show CDR1 as SGHDT and CDR2 as YYEEEE. The CDR3 loop is CASSLVVAGGPGEQYF. The CDR3 coding sequence is TGTGCCAGCAGCTTGGTGGTAGCGGGAGGGCCGGGGGAGCAGTACTTC. Drawing the rest from reference TRBV5-6 and TRBJ2-7, the complete variable domain is DAGVTQSPTHLIKTRGQQVTLRCSPKSGHDTVSWYQQALGQGPQFIFQYYEEEERQRGNFPDRFSGHQFPNYSSELNVNALLLGDSALYLCASSLVVAGGPGEQYFGPGTRLTVT.

V is TRBV28 and J is TRBJ1-6; no clear D. With 6 bases removed from V and 0 bases from J, the gap between germline ends came to 18 bases. The CDR3 sequence is 18 residues long. Germline V CDR1 and CDR2: MDHEN, SYDVKM. CDR3 residues: CASSSPDKASSYNSPLHF. CDR3 bases: TGTGCCAGCAGCTCCCCCGACAAAGCAAGCTCCTATAATTCACCCCTCCACTTT.